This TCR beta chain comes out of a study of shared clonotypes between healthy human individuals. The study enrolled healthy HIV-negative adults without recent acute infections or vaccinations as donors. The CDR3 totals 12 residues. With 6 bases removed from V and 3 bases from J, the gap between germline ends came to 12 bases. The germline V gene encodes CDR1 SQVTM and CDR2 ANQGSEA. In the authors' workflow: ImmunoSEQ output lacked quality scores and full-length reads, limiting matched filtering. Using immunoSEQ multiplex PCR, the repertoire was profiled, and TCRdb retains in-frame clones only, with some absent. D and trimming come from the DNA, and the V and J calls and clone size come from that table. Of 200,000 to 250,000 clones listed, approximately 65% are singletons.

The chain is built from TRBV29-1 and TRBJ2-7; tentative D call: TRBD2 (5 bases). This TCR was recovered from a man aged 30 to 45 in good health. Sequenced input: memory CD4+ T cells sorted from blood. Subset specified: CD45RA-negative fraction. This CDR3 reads CSVVIGIYEQYF. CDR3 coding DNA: TGCAGCGTCGTGATCGGGATCTACGAGCAGTACTTC.